Below are 21 T cell receptor beta chains sequenced from a single sample in a study of CD8 T cells in Susac syndrome. Random hexamers primed reverse transcription of about 0.45 to 1 ug RNA. Via MiXCR, TCRdb re-called the immunoSEQ multiplex PCR reads, giving one row per CDR3 protein. The table lists a few hundred thousand distinct CDR3 sequences, 85% to 95% of them singletons. The sequenced material came from CD4+ T cells from PBMCs. The source is a human donor with Susac syndrome.

Only one count was recorded for this clonotype. The chain uses TRBV29-1 and TRBJ1-1; maybe TRBD1 (5 bases). From germline, CDR1 is SQVTM and CDR2 ANQGSEA. Deletions cut 7 bases from V and 4 bases from J, with 19 bases between. CDR3 size: 14 residues. CDR3 loop: CSARRGGLSTEAFF. CDR3 bases: TGCAGCGCCCGCCGTGGGGGTTTGAGCACTGAAGCTTTCTTT.

This chain uses TRBV20-1 with TRBJ2-7; 10 nucleotides match TRBD1. Trimming took 4 bases from V and 3 from J; bases not matched to a gene: 6. CDR1 is DFQATT and CDR2 is SNEGSKA in the germline V gene (reference sequence). The CDR3 contains 14 residues. In DNA form, the CDR3 reads TGCAGTGCTACCACGGACAGGGGGTACTACGAGCAGTACTTC. Protein sequence: CSATTDRGYYEQYF.

The gene calls are TRBV20-1 and TRBJ1-6, with 7 bases that match TRBD1. V was clipped by 0 bases and J by 0 bases; unmatched bases: 8. The CDR3 contains 18 residues. The germline CDR1 and CDR2 sequences are DFQATT and SNEGSKA (reference sequence). The DNA of the CDR3 is TGCAGTGCTAGAGACTTGGACAGGAGGAGCTCCTATAATTCACCCCTCCACTTT. Its translation: CSARDLDRRSSYNSPLHF.

J is TRBJ2-5 and V is TRBV11-2; 8 bases match TRBD1. This CDR3 is built from 15 residues. CDR1 SGHAT and CDR2 FQNNGV come from the germline V gene. V shed 5 bases, J shed 0 bases, and the junction held 5 bases outside the gene matches. The DNA of the CDR3 is TGTGCCAGCAGCACCGGACAGGGCTACCAAGAGACCCAGTACTTC. Its translation is CASSTGQGYQETQYF.

This rearrangement joins TRBV10-2 to TRBJ1-1; possible D gene TRBD1, 5 bases. Between the trimmed V and J ends, which lost 4 bases and 1 base, there was a span of 7 bases. This CDR3 spans 13 amino acids. Germline CDR1 and CDR2: WSHSY and SAAADI. The CDR3 region has the DNA TGCGCCAGCAGTGGGGGGACGAACACTGAAGCTTTCTTT. It translates to CASSGGTNTEAFF.

This clonotype turned up a few times. V is TRBV9 and J is TRBJ1-3; D is perhaps TRBD1 (5 bases). This CDR3 is 17 amino acids long. V shed 3 bases and J shed 3 bases, with 19 bases lying between them. Germline V lookup: CDR1 SGDLS, CDR2 YYNGEE. CDR3 bases: TGTGCCAGCAGCGCCCAACGGGGGGGGGTACATGGAAACACCATATATTTT. Its protein is CASSAQRGGVHGNTIYF.

This chain joins TRBV20-1 and TRBJ2-7; 11 nucleotides align to TRBD2. In germline, CDR1 is DFQATT, CDR2 SNEGSKA (reference sequence). The V and J ends lost 2 bases and 7 bases, in that order; junction bases with no gene match: 10. The CDR3 loop spans 15 amino acids. The CDR3 DNA reads as TGCAGTGCTAGACCCGTAGCGGGGGGGCCTACGGAGCAGTACTTC. Protein: CSARPVAGGPTEQYF.

This clonotype was seen a single time. This chain uses TRBV25-1 with TRBJ2-7; D is perhaps TRBD2 (5 bases). The germline V gene has CDR1 MGHDK and CDR2 SYGVNS. Trimming removed 3 bases at V and 7 bases at J, with 7 bases between. The CDR3 loop spans 11 amino acids. CDR3 protein: CASSERVEQYF. The DNA of the CDR3 is TGTGCCAGCAGTGAGAGGGTGGAGCAGTACTTC.

The chain employs TRBV9 and TRBJ2-1; D is unresolved. Germline CDR1 is SGDLS and CDR2 is YYNGEE. The CDR3 consists of 14 residues. V was shortened by 4 bases and J by 7 bases, with 15 bases between the two germline ends. The CDR3 sequence: CASSPRVWVNEQFF. The CDR3 nucleotides read TGTGCCAGCAGCCCCCGGGTATGGGTAAATGAGCAGTTCTTC.

The V and J genes are TRBV30 and TRBJ2-7; the match to TRBD1 covers 8 bases. The germline V gene has CDR1 GTSNPN and CDR2 SVGIG (reference sequence). The CDR3 contains 11 residues. Unmatched junction bases numbered 0, after V lost 3 bases and J lost 5 bases. The CDR3 here is CAWRDRDEQYF. In DNA form, the CDR3 reads TGTGCCTGGAGGGACAGGGACGAGCAGTACTTC.

The chain carries TRBV5-6 and TRBJ1-1, with TRBD1 as a possible D gene (6 bases). V was clipped by 7 bases and J by 1 base, with 11 bases between them. The germline gives CDR1 SGHDT, CDR2 YYEEEE. The length of the CDR3 is 13 residues. In DNA, the CDR3 is TGTGCCAGCGGACCACAGGGGAACACTGAAGCTTTCTTT. Amino acids: CASGPQGNTEAFF.

This clonotype was found once. The chain has TRBV20-1 and TRBJ1-1; D might be TRBD1 (6 bases). The V and J ends lost 1 base and 5 bases respectively, with 14 bases between them. The germline CDR1 and CDR2 sequences are DFQATT and SNEGSKA (reference sequence). The CDR3 is 14 residues long. CDR3 protein: CSARVAQGPTEAFF. In nucleotides, the CDR3 is TGCAGTGCTAGAGTCGCACAGGGCCCAACTGAAGCTTTCTTT.

The rearrangement uses TRBV5-1 and TRBJ1-2, with a tentative D call TRBD1 (6 bases). V dropped 4 bases and J dropped 4 bases, with 14 bases sitting between them. The CDR3 sequence is 14 residues long. Germline V gene sequence: CDR1 SGHRS, CDR2 YFSETQ. CDR3 region: CASSGNREGYGYTF. As DNA, the CDR3 is TGCGCCAGCAGCGGTAACAGGGAGGGCTATGGCTACACCTTC. The complete variable domain, with remaining parts taken from reference TRBV5-1 and TRBJ1-2, reads KAGVTQTPRYLIKTRGQQVTLSCSPISGHRSVSWYQQTPGQGLQFLFEYFSETQRNKGNFPGRFSGRQFSNSRSEMNVSTLELGDSALYLCASSGNREGYGYTFGSGTRLTVV.

This CDR3 is CASSSPGGAYEQYF. CDR3 nucleotide sequence: TGTGCCAGCAGTTCTCCCGGGGGGGCCTACGAGCAGTACTTC. The chain couples TRBV7-2 to TRBJ2-7; 8 nucleotides line up with TRBD2. This CDR3 has 14 amino acids. Germline lookup yields CDR1 SGHTA and CDR2 FQGNSA. V lost 6 bases to trimming and J lost 2 bases; unmatched junction nucleotides: 6.

The rearrangement uses TRBV12-3 or TRBV12-4 and TRBJ1-5, with a possible D match to TRBD1 (5 bases). Trimming removed 5 bases from V and 5 bases from J, with 19 bases in between. The CDR3 runs 16 residues. The CDR3 nucleotides are TGTGCCAGCAGTCCCCATGTGGGGTTGGGGCATCAGCCCCAGCATTTT. It yields the protein CASSPHVGLGHQPQHF.

The chain recombines TRBV12-5 with TRBJ1-2; 8 bases line up with TRBD1. V shed 2 bases, J shed 7 bases, and the junction held 9 bases outside the gene matches. The CDR3 is made up of 15 amino acids. Germline CDR1 and CDR2: LGHNT and FRNRAP. In DNA form, the CDR3 reads TGTGCTAGTGGTTTGACCGGCAGGGGGCCAGGTGGCTACACCTTC. Encoded protein: CASGLTGRGPGGYTF.

The chain employs TRBV2 and TRBJ1-1; D possibly corresponds to TRBD1 (5 bases). CDR1 is SNHLY and CDR2 is FYNNEI in the germline V gene. The CDR3 is made up of 15 amino acids. Trimming left V 6 bases short and J 4 bases short, with 18 bases between. The CDR3 region has the DNA TGTGCCAGCAGAGCCAGCGGACAACGCTTCACTGAAGCTTTCTTT. Amino acids: CASRASGQRFTEAFF.

The V call is TRBV5-1, the J call TRBJ2-3, with D perhaps TRBD2 (5 bases). The V end lost 2 bases, the J end lost 6 bases, and 19 bases lay between the germline ends. The CDR3 is 16 residues long. Per germline, CDR1 SGHRS and CDR2 YFSETQ. The DNA of the CDR3 is TGCGCCAGCAGCTTTGGAGGACTCCTCCAAACGGATACGCAGTATTTT. This gives the protein CASSFGGLLQTDTQYF.

This clonotype was observed a single time. V is TRBV29-1 and J is TRBJ1-1; 8 bases agree with TRBD1. The length of the CDR3 is 13 residues. The junction had 4 bases not matched to a gene; V was cut back by 5 bases and J by 2 bases. Germline CDR1 is SQVTM and CDR2 is ANQGSEA. CDR3 in DNA: TGCAGCGTTTGGACAGGGTCCAACACTGAAGCTTTCTTT. It yields the protein CSVWTGSNTEAFF.

Notes on this clonotype: At one of its ends the junction is not consistent with the germline gene, which may arise from a read error. This sequence joins TRBV7-7 and TRBJ1-5, with D possibly being TRBD1 (5 bases). Looked up from germline, CDR1 is SSHAT and CDR2 is FNYEAQ (reference sequence). The CDR3 length is 15 residues. CDR3: CASSLDIYSNQPQHF. Here the CDR3 DNA reads TGTGCTAGCAGCCTGGACATCTATAGCAATCAGCCCCAGCATTTT.

This rearrangement joins TRBV7-2 to TRBJ1-1; no firm D call. Trimming removed 3 bases from V and 1 base from J, with 6 bases in between. Germline V lookup: CDR1 SGHTA, CDR2 FQGNSA. There are 13 residues in the CDR3. In DNA form, the CDR3 reads TGTGCCAGCAGCTTTTTAGCGAACACTGAAGCTTTCTTT. Translated: CASSFLANTEAFF.